The 12 T cell receptor beta chains below were found in one sample sequenced in a study of T cell repertoires in cytomegalovirus infection. For these receptors, no antigen is known. Using its own MiXCR run on the reads, TCRdb lists one record per CDR3 protein. The table has around 710,000 distinct CDR3 sequences, roughly 28% seen once. The sequences come from cultured CD8+ T cells from PBMCs, collected from culture after CMV antigen stimulation. These receptor sequences come from a human donor in good health (CMV status not recorded). Some clones in this sample may be carry-over from other donors' samples.

V gene TRBV5-1 combines with J gene TRBJ1-1; D unresolved. Trimming shortened V by 0 bases and J by 1 base, and 13 bases separated the two germline ends. CDR3 length: 16 residues. Germline CDR1 is SGHRS and CDR2 is YFSETQ. In nucleotides, the CDR3 is TGCGCCAGCAGCTTGGGGCCTGGGCCCCGGAACACTGAAGCTTTCTTT. It yields the protein CASSLGPGPRNTEAFF.

This clonotype was seen only a few times. The CDR3, as DNA: TGTGCCAGCAGCTGGGGACTAGCGGGGTCAGAGACCCAGTACTTC. Translation gives CASSWGLAGSETQYF. The chain recombines TRBV5-8 with TRBJ2-5; 13 positions match TRBD2. Germline V lookup: CDR1 SGHTS, CDR2 YDEGEE. The CDR3 length is 15 residues. The V segment lost 3 bases and the J segment 4 bases; nucleotides outside the gene matches: 3.

This clonotype was counted a few times. The chain recombines TRBV6-1 with TRBJ1-2; D is possibly TRBD1 (5 bases). The ends were cut back, 6 bases at V and 13 bases at J, with 15 bases in the middle. Germline assignment: CDR1 MNHNS and CDR2 SASEGT. This CDR3 region has 11 residues. CDR3 region: CASSPGVLLTF. The CDR3 nucleotides are TGTGCCAGCAGCCCGGGGGTATTACTCACCTTC.

The CDR3 coding sequence is TGTGCCAGCAGTGCAAGCGGTACGGGATACAATGAGCAGTTCTTC. This gives the protein CASSASGTGYNEQFF. The chain couples TRBV6-2 or TRBV6-3 to TRBJ2-1, with D maybe TRBD2 (5 bases). V was trimmed by 5 bases and J by 4 bases, leaving 15 bases between them. This CDR3 comprises 15 residues. Per germline, CDR1 MNHEY and CDR2 SVGEGT.

This chain joins TRBV6-5 and TRBJ2-1; tentatively, D is TRBD1 (5 bases). Trimming left V 0 bases short and J 6 bases short, with 12 bases between. The germline gives CDR1 MNHEY, CDR2 SVGAGI. This CDR3 spans 15 amino acids. The CDR3: CASSYSAGWINEQFF. In DNA, the CDR3 is TGTGCCAGCAGTTACTCGGCAGGGTGGATCAATGAGCAGTTCTTC.

This clonotype was seen many times. V gene TRBV7-2 combines with J gene TRBJ2-7; TRBD1 might be the D (7 bases). V lost 2 bases to trimming and J lost 5 bases, with 16 bases between them. The germline V gene has CDR1 SGHTA and CDR2 FQGNSA. This CDR3 spans 15 amino acids. The CDR3 bases are TGTGCCAGCAGCTTATTGATCAGGGGGGCCCACGAGCAGTACTTC. The encoded protein is CASSLLIRGAHEQYF.

The rearrangement joins TRBV9 to TRBJ2-2; 16 positions match TRBD2. The CDR3 covers 19 residues. Germline V gene lookup returns CDR1 SGDLS and CDR2 YYNGEE. The ends lost 2 bases at V and 8 bases at J; junction bases unmatched: 12. This CDR3 is CASSVSGLAGGPVSGELFF. CDR3 sequence (DNA): TGTGCCAGCAGCGTCTCGGGACTAGCGGGGGGGCCCGTAAGTGGGGAGCTGTTTTTT. The full variable domain, in which reference TRBV9 and TRBJ2-2 provide the parts outside the CDR3, is DSGVTQTPKHLITATGQRVTLRCSPRSGDLSVYWYQQSLDQGLQFLIQYYNGEERAKGNILERFSAQQFPDLHSELNLSSLELGDSALYFCASSVSGLAGGPVSGELFFGEGSRLTVL.

This clonotype appeared a single time. The chain carries TRBV11-2 and TRBJ2-5, with D tentatively TRBD1 (7 bases). The CDR3 is 15 residues long. Per the germline V gene, CDR1 is SGHAT and CDR2 is FQNNGV. Trimming took 6 bases from V and 5 from J, leaving 19 bases between them. Here the CDR3 reads CASREGAGPVETQYF. The CDR3 DNA reads as TGTGCCAGCAGGGAGGGGGCCGGCCCGGTTGAGACCCAGTACTTC.

This clonotype came up a few times. The chain has TRBV6-1 and TRBJ2-5; D is perhaps TRBD1 (6 bases). This CDR3 contains 14 residues. V shed 11 bases and J shed 5 bases, with 21 bases lying between them. CDR1 MNHNS and CDR2 SASEGT come from the germline V gene. CDR3 DNA sequence: TGTGCCGACAAGGACGGACAGATCCGGGAGACCCAGTACTTC. Translating gives CADKDGQIRETQYF.

This clonotype appeared a few times. In DNA form, the CDR3 reads TGTGCCAGCAGTTTAACGTTAGCTAGCACAGATACGCAGTATTTT. Translation gives CASSLTLASTDTQYF. The J gene is TRBJ2-3, the V gene TRBV27; D gene ambiguous. Trimming removed 2 bases from V and 0 bases from J, with 9 bases in between. CDR3 size: 15 residues. CDR1 and CDR2 (germline): MNHEY, SMNVEV (reference sequence).

About this clonotype itself: Mismatch with germline at one junction end may stem from a read error. The V call is TRBV7-9, the J call TRBJ2-3; 8 bases match TRBD2. The CDR3 has 15 amino acids. CDR1 SEHNR and CDR2 FQNEAQ come from the germline V gene (reference sequence). The CDR3 DNA is TGTGCCAGCAGCTTAGGAGCGGGGGCCACAGAAACGCAGTATTTT. As protein: CASSLGAGATETQYF.

In its sample, this clonotype was seen a few times. This is likely a read error, given that the CDR3 carries no conserved phenylalanine or tryptophan at its end. The CDR3 DNA follows: TGTGCCAGCAGCCCCGGGATACGCCATGGCTACACCTCC. It codes for CASSPGIRHGYTS. The chain uses TRBV7-4 and TRBJ1-2; D is unresolved. The CDR3 extends over 13 amino acids. Trimming stripped 5 bases from V and 6 bases from J, with 13 bases between. From germline, CDR1 is SGHVT and CDR2 SQSDAQ.